This T cell receptor beta chain was recorded in a study of blood T cell repertoires in COVID-19. About the study: Some COVID-19 samples were acute and others convalescent; all came from the United States, Italy and Spain.

This clone was recorded once. This CDR3 region has 14 residues. The V and J ends lost 2 bases and 1 base respectively, with 9 bases between them. Looked up from germline, CDR1 is SGHRS and CDR2 is YFSETQ. Per the authors' pipeline: Reference gene primers were amplified, and this amplification served to estimate nucleated cell counts. TCRdb keeps only in-frame clones here, not all; method: immunoSEQ multiplex PCR. That table gives V, J and clone size, and the DNA gave D and trimming. The sample yields around 300,000 clones, roughly 89% seen once. The source of this sequence is a woman in her thirties or forties who had recovered from COVID-19. Source material: PBMCs or T cells enriched from blood (not recorded which). This chain links TRBV5-1 with TRBJ2-5; D remains ambiguous. CDR3 DNA: TGCGCCAGCAGCTTTACAGAGCTCCAAGAGACCCAGTACTTC. It encodes CASSFTELQETQYF.